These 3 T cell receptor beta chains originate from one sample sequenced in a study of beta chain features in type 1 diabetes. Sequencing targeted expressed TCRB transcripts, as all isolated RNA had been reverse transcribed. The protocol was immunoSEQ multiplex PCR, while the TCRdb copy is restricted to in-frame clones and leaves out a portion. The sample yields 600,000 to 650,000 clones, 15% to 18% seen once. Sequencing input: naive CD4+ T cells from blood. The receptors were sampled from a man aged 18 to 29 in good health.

The CDR3 is CATSIGTESSYEQYF. The CDR3 region has the DNA TGTGCCACCAGCATCGGGACGGAGAGCTCCTACGAGCAGTACTTC. V and J are TRBV15 and TRBJ2-7; either TRBD1 or TRBD2 may fit D (5 bases each). The ends were cut back, 4 bases at V and 0 bases at J, with 13 bases in the middle. This CDR3 spans 15 amino acids. Germline-derived CDR1 and CDR2 are LNHNV and YYDKDF (reference sequence).

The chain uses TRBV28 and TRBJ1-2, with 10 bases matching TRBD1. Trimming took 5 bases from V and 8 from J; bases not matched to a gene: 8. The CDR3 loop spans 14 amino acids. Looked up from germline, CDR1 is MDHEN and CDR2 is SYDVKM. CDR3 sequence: CASSTRDRGVGYTF. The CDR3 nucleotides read TGTGCCAGCAGTACCCGGGACAGGGGTGTAGGCTACACCTTC.

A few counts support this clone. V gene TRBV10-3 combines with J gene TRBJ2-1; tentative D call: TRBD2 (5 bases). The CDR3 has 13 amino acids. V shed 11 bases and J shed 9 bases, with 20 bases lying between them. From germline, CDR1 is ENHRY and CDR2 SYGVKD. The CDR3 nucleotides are TGTGCCCCCAAGGGCGGGTTGGCTGCTGAGCAGTTCTTC. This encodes CAPKGGLAAEQFF.